Listed below are T cell receptor beta chains from one sample, sequenced in a study of Ad26.COV2.S vaccination and SARS-CoV-2 variants. Method: immunoSEQ multiplex PCR; TCRdb's copy keeps in-frame clones and lacks some. The data show approximately 350,000 clones, about 83% seen once. The sample here was peripheral blood, taken in a trial of Ad26.COV2.S vaccine versus placebo. These receptors all come from a person aged 18-65 years who received the Ad26.COV2.S COVID-19 vaccine or a placebo. Both conserved end residues are part of each CDR3. D genes are given only for firm matches. The size field is filled for only some rows; it gives once, few, many or a size class.

j_call,clone_size,d_call,v_call,cdr3_aa,cdr3_nt
TRBJ2-5,.,.,TRBV7-9,CASSLRGREETQYF,TGTGCCAGCAGCTTAAGGGGAAGGGAAGAGACCCAGTACTTC
TRBJ1-2,once,.,TRBV25-1,CASSEGVITF,TGTGCCAGCAGTGAAGGGGTGATCACCTTC
TRBJ1-2,.,.,TRBV19,CASSRPTAASYGYTF,TGTGCCAGTAGTCGGCCCACCGCTGCTAGCTATGGCTACACCTTC
TRBJ1-2,.,TRBD1,TRBV5-4,CASGQGNYGYTF,TGTGCCTCGGGACAGGGGAACTATGGCTACACCTTC
TRBJ2-3,.,.,TRBV5-4,CASSSGQGTDTQYF,TGTGCCAGCAGCTCAGGGCAGGGCACAGATACGCAGTATTTT
TRBJ1-2,.,.,TRBV27,CASSFKGRDGYTF,TGTGCCAGCAGTTTCAAGGGCAGGGATGGCTACACCTTC
TRBJ2-5,.,.,TRBV7-8,CASSLGWQGMETQYF,TGTGCCAGCAGCTTAGGTTGGCAGGGGATGGAGACCCAGTACTTC
TRBJ2-2,many,.,TRBV7-3,CASSVTNTGELFF,TGTGCCAGCAGCGTAACGAACACCGGGGAGCTGTTTTTT
TRBJ2-1,.,.,TRBV12-1,CASSFRDRDTYNEQFF,TGTGCCAGCAGCTTTCGGGATCGGGACACCTACAATGAGCAGTTCTTC
TRBJ2-1,.,TRBD1,TRBV10-3,CAIRRGQGVSSSYNEQFF,TGTGCCATCAGGAGAGGACAGGGGGTCTCGAGCTCCTACAATGAGCAGTTCTTC
TRBJ2-3,.,.,TRBV7-8,CASSLEFGVADTQYF,TGTGCCAGCAGCTTAGAGTTTGGGGTAGCAGATACGCAGTATTTT